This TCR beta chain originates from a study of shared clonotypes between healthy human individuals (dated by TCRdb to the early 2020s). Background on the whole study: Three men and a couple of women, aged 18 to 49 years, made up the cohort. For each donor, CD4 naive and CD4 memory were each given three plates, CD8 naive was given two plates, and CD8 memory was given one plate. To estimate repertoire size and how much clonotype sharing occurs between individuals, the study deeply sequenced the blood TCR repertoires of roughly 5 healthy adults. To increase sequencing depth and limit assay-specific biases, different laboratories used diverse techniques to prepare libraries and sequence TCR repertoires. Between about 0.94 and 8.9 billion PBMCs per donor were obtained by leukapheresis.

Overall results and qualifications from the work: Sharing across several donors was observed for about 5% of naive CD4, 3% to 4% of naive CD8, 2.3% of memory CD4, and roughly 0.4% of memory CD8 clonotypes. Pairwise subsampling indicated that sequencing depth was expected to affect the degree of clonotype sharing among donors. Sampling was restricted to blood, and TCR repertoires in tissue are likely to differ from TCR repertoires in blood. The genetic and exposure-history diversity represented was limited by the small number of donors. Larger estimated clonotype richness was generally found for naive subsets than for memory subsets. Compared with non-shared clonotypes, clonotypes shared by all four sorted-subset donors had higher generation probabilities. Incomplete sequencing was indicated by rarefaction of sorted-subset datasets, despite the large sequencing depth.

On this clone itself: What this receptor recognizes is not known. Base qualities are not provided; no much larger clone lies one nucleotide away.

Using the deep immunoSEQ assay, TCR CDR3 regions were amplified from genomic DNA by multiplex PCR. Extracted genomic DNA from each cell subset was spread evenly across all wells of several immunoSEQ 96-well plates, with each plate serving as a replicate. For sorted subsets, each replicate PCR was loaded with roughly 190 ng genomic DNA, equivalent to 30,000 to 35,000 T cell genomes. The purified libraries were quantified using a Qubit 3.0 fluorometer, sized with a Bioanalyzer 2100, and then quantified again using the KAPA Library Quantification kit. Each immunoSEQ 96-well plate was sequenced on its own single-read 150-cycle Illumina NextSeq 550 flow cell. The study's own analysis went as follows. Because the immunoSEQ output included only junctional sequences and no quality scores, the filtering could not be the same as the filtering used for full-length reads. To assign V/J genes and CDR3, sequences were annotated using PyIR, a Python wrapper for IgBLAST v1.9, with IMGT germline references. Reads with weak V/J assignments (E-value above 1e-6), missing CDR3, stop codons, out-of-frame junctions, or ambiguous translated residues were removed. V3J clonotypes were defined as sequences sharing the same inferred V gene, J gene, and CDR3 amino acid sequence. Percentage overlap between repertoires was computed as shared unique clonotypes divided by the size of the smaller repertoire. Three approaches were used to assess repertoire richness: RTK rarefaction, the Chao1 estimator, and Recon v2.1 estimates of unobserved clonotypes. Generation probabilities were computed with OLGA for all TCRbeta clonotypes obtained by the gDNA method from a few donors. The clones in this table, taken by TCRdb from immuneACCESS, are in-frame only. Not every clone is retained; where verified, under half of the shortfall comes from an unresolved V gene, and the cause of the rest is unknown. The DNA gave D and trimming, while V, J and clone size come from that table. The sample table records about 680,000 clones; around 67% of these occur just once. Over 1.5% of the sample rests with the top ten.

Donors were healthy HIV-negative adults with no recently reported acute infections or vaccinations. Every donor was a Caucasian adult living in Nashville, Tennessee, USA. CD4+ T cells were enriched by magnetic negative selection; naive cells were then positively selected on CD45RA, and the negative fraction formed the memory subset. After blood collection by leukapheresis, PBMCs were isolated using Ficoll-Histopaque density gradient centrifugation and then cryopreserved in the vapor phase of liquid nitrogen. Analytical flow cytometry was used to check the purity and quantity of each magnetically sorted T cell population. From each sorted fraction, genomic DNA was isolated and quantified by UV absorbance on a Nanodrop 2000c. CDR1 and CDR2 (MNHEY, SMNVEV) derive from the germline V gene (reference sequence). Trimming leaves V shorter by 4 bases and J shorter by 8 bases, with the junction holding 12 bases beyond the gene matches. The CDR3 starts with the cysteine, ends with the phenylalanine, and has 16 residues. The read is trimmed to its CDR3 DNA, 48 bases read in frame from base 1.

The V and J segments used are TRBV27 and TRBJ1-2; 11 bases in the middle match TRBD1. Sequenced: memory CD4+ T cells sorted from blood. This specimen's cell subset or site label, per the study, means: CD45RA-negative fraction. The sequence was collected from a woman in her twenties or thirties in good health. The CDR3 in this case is CASSSVGTGGFGGYTF. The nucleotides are TGTGCCAGCAGTTCAGTAGGGACAGGGGGTTTTGGGGGCTACACCTTC.